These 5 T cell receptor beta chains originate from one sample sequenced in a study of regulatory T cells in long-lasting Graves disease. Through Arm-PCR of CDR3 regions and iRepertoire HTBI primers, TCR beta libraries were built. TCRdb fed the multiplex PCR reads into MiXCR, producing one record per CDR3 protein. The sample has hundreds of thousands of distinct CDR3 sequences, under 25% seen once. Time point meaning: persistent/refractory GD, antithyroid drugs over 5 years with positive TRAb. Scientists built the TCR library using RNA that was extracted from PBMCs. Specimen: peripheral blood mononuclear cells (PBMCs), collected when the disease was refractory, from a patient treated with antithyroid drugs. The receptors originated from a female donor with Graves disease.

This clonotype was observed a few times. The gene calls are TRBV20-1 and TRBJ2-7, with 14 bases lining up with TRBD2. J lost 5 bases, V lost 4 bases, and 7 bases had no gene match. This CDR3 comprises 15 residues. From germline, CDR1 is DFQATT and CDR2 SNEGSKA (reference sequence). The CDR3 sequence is CSATTEGLAGDEQYF. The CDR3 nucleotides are TGCAGTGCTACCACAGAGGGACTAGCGGGAGACGAGCAGTACTTC.

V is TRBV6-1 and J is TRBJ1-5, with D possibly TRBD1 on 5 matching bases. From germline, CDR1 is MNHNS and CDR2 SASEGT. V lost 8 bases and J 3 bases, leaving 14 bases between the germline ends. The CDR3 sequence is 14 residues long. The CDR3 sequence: CASLSWGSNQPQHF. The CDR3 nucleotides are TGTGCCAGCCTCTCATGGGGGTCCAATCAGCCCCAGCATTTT.

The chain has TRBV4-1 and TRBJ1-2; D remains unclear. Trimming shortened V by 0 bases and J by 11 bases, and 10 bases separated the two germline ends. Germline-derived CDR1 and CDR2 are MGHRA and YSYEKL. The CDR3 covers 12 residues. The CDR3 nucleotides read TGCGCCAGCAGCCAAGAGGTTGATAGGTACACCTTC. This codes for CASSQEVDRYTF.

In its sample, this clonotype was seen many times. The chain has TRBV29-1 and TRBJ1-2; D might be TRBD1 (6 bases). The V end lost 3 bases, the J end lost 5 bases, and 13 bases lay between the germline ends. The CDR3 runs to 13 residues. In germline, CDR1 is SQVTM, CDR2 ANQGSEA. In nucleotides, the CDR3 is TGCAGCGTTGAGCTGCCAGGGGAGTATGGCTACACCTTC. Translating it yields CSVELPGEYGYTF.

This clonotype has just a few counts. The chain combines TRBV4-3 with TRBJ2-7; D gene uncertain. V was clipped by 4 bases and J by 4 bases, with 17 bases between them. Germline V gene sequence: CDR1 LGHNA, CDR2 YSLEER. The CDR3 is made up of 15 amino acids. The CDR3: CASSRSGGDSYEQYF. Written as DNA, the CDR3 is TGCGCCAGCAGCCGCTCTGGTGGCGACTCATACGAGCAGTACTTC.